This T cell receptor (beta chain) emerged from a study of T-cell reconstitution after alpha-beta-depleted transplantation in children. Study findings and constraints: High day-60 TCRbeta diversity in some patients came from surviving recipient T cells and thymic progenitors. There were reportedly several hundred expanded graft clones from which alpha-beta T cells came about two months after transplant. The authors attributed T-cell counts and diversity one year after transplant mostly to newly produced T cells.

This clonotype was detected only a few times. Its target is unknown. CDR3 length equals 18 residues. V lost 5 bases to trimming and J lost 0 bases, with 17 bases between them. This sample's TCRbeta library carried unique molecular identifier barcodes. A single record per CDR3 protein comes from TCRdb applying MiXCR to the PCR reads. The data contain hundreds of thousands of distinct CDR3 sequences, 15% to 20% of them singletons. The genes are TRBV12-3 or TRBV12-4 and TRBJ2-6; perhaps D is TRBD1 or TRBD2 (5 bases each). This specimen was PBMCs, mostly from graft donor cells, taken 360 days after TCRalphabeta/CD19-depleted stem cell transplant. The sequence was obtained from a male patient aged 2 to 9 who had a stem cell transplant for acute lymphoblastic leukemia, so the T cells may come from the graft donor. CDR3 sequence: CASSHRDPWGSGANVLTF. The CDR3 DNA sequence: TGTGCCAGCAGTCATCGGGACCCTTGGGGCTCTGGGGCCAACGTCCTGACTTTC.